A selection of T cell receptor beta chains follows, all from one sample in a study of blood T cell repertoires in COVID-19. Repertoires were generated with immunoSEQ multiplex PCR, while TCRdb's copy carries only in-frame clones and drops some. The sample lists some 220,000 clones, 83% occurring once. The source material was peripheral blood. The receptors derive from a human donor in a cohort sampled during active COVID-19. Both conserved end residues are trimmed from each CDR3. Each record gives: D gene, clone size, V gene, CDR3 protein. D genes are given only for firm matches. Rows may omit the clone size; those that give it use once, few, many or a size class.

D: .; size: .; V: TRBV7-9; CDR3: ASSLVSDVWTVGHTIY
D: TRBD1; size: .; V: TRBV4-2; CDR3: ASSQDQEGARSYNSPLH
D: TRBD1; size: once; V: TRBV7-6; CDR3: ASSSTGGVADTQY
D: .; size: .; V: TRBV10-3; CDR3: AISPRGQSGQPQH
D: .; size: .; V: TRBV4-1; CDR3: ASSQDYNNDEQY
D: .; size: .; V: TRBV29-1; CDR3: SVESFTGLSYEQY
D: TRBD2; size: .; V: TRBV5-1; CDR3: ASSLGTSGTQETQY
D: TRBD2; size: .; V: TRBV7-2; CDR3: ASSLGPLGLAGETQY
D: .; size: .; V: TRBV2; CDR3: ASRDRRARKETQY
D: .; size: few; V: TRBV2; CDR3: ASSGTTSNTEAF
D: TRBD1; size: .; V: TRBV19; CDR3: ASSTGQATNYGYT
D: TRBD1; size: .; V: TRBV18; CDR3: ASSPPTGSNRETQY
D: .; size: .; V: TRBV3-1/TRBV3-2; CDR3: ASSQEGTGVGEQY
D: TRBD1; size: .; V: TRBV11-3; CDR3: ASSSQGYNEQF
D: .; size: .; V: TRBV6-5; CDR3: ASSYSRRGVGELF
D: .; size: .; V: TRBV13; CDR3: ASSLAQDEQF
D: TRBD1; size: .; V: TRBV6-5; CDR3: ASSYSRQGTEKLF
D: TRBD1; size: .; V: TRBV27; CDR3: ASSSDRVKTEAF
D: .; size: .; V: TRBV5-1; CDR3: ASSPPFEVGEQF
D: TRBD2; size: .; V: TRBV3-1/TRBV3-2; CDR3: ASSQNVAGGSYEQY
D: TRBD1; size: .; V: TRBV5-4; CDR3: ANGGQGAREQF
D: TRBD2; size: .; V: TRBV9; CDR3: ASSVEGGGTQY
D: TRBD1; size: once; V: TRBV29-1; CDR3: SVGQGWGYGYT
D: TRBD1; size: .; V: TRBV28; CDR3: ASSSMPTGGVLNTEAF
D: TRBD2; size: .; V: TRBV2; CDR3: ASGRTSGYEQY
D: TRBD2; size: .; V: TRBV3-1/TRBV3-2; CDR3: ASSQVVTSQY
D: TRBD1; size: .; V: TRBV2; CDR3: ASSDRGAGNTIY
D: TRBD2; size: .; V: TRBV14; CDR3: ASSQDKTSGYTGELF
D: .; size: .; V: TRBV3-1/TRBV3-2; CDR3: ASSRAPGETQY
D: .; size: .; V: TRBV21-1; CDR3: ASSKETGDGWTEAF
D: .; size: once; V: TRBV10-2; CDR3: ASSVDGNQPQH
D: .; size: once; V: TRBV29-1; CDR3: SVARERGDIQY
D: TRBD1; size: .; V: TRBV7-8; CDR3: ASSASGTGRTGELF
D: .; size: .; V: TRBV11-3; CDR3: ASSLKGVVTDYEQY
D: .; size: .; V: TRBV7-9; CDR3: AGGSGNTEAF
D: TRBD2; size: once; V: TRBV7-3; CDR3: ATDSMGGGAGEQF
D: TRBD1; size: .; V: TRBV24-1; CDR3: ATSDGDRDEQF
D: .; size: .; V: TRBV28; CDR3: ASEGLRNEQY
D: TRBD1; size: .; V: TRBV14; CDR3: ASSQGYTGESETQY
D: .; size: .; V: TRBV6-1; CDR3: ASSEGGGGNTEAF
D: .; size: .; V: TRBV5-1; CDR3: ASSLGQPNQPQH
D: TRBD2; size: few; V: TRBV3-1/TRBV3-2; CDR3: ASSKRGGSGANVLT
D: .; size: .; V: TRBV7-2; CDR3: ASSPSLGGDPYEQY
D: .; size: once; V: TRBV18; CDR3: ASSPPSGLNTEAF
D: TRBD2; size: .; V: TRBV25-1; CDR3: AISLAGQETQY
D: .; size: .; V: TRBV10-2; CDR3: ASRPQDRFNEKLF
D: .; size: once; V: TRBV7-9; CDR3: ASSLDTKSGNTIY
D: .; size: .; V: TRBV19; CDR3: ASSIGGVETQY
D: TRBD2; size: .; V: TRBV24-1; CDR3: ATSDLGLAGARETQY
D: TRBD2; size: .; V: TRBV6-5; CDR3: ASSRDYREQY
D: TRBD1; size: medium-sized; V: TRBV9; CDR3: ASSVSTGGNTEAF
D: TRBD1; size: few; V: TRBV5-4; CDR3: ASRGGTGIGGELF